Each of the 29 T cell receptor beta chains below was sequenced from the same sample in a study of shared clonotypes between healthy human individuals. Profiled with immunoSEQ multiplex PCR; TCRdb holds only in-frame clones, not every one. The table shows 2 million to 2.5 million clones, with more than 85% occurring only once. The specimen was naive CD4+ T cells from PBMCs. Subset in this sample: CD45RA+ positively selected. The receptors derive from a man between 18 and 29 years old in good health. Some clones in this sample may be carry-over from other donors' samples.

This chain links TRBV29-1 with TRBJ1-4; D might be TRBD1 (5 bases). V dropped 2 bases and J dropped 0 bases, with 16 bases sitting between them. CDR3 length equals 17 residues. Germline assignment: CDR1 SQVTM and CDR2 ANQGSEA. CDR3 sequence reads: CSVELRGHRATNEKLFF. The CDR3 nucleotides are TGCAGCGTTGAACTTCGCGGACACCGTGCAACTAATGAAAAACTGTTTTTT.

This chain links TRBV4-3 with TRBJ1-1, with TRBD1 as a possible D gene (6 bases). In germline, CDR1 is LGHNA, CDR2 YSLEER. Trimming removed 0 bases at V and 5 bases at J, with 13 bases between. The CDR3 extends over 15 amino acids. The CDR3 here is CASSQERWGRTEAFF. In DNA form, the CDR3 reads TGCGCCAGCAGCCAAGAGAGGTGGGGGCGAACTGAAGCTTTCTTT.

The chain recombines TRBV30 with TRBJ2-5, with 7 nucleotides matching TRBD1. This CDR3 has 13 amino acids. Germline V gene lookup returns CDR1 GTSNPN and CDR2 SVGIG (reference sequence). J lost 2 bases, V lost 6 bases, and 6 bases had no gene match. CDR3: CACHGTAQETQYF. CDR3 nucleotide sequence: TGTGCCTGTCACGGGACAGCACAAGAGACCCAGTACTTC.

The genes are TRBV11-2 and TRBJ2-7; D is unresolved. This CDR3 is 14 amino acids long. The germline CDR1 and CDR2 sequences are SGHAT and FQNNGV. V was trimmed by 1 base and J by 3 bases, leaving 10 bases between them. The CDR3 DNA follows: TGTGCCAGCAGCTTAGTCCCAGACTTCTACGAGCAGTACTTC. It translates to CASSLVPDFYEQYF.

The chain links TRBV6-1 to TRBJ1-1; 7 bases fit TRBD1. Germline lookup yields CDR1 MNHNS and CDR2 SASEGT. V was clipped by 6 bases and J by 0 bases; unmatched bases: 4. The CDR3 covers 14 residues. The CDR3 sequence: CASRTGQMNTEAFF. CDR3 DNA sequence: TGTGCCAGCAGGACGGGACAGATGAACACTGAAGCTTTCTTT.

CDR3 sequence (DNA): TGCAGCGACGAGCGGGGGGGGTATGGCTACACCTTC. It specifies CSDERGGYGYTF. V usage is TRBV29-1 and J usage is TRBJ1-2, with D possibly matching TRBD1 (5 bases). The V gene's germline CDR1 is SQVTM and CDR2 ANQGSEA. V lost 7 bases and J 5 bases, leaving 14 bases between the germline ends. This CDR3 spans 12 amino acids.

V and J are TRBV11-2 and TRBJ2-2; D is uncertain. Trimming removed 8 bases at V and 1 base at J, with 11 bases between. The CDR3 contains 14 residues. Germline V CDR1 and CDR2: SGHAT, FQNNGV. CDR3: CASGNRGNTGELFF. Written as DNA, the CDR3 is TGTGCCAGCGGCAACCGAGGGAACACCGGGGAGCTGTTTTTT.

This chain uses TRBV28 with TRBJ2-5, with TRBD2 matching 10 bases. This CDR3 is 15 amino acids long. V trimming: 5 bases; J trimming: 6 bases; junction bases outside the gene matches: 9. Germline CDR1 reads MDHEN; CDR2 reads SYDVKM. Here the CDR3 DNA reads TGTGCCAGCAGTGGGCAGGCTAGCGGGAGTAAGACCCAGTACTTC. Residues: CASSGQASGSKTQYF.

V usage is TRBV28 and J usage is TRBJ2-7; 8 bases are shared with TRBD2. The germline gives CDR1 MDHEN, CDR2 SYDVKM. V lost 4 bases and J lost 5; bases outside the gene matches: 7. The CDR3 has 14 amino acids. The CDR3 is CASSSRGTRDEQYF. The CDR3 DNA sequence: TGTGCCAGCAGTTCACGCGGGACTAGAGACGAGCAGTACTTC. Full variable domain (missing parts from reference TRBV28 and TRBJ2-7): DVKVTQSSRYLVKRTGEKVFLECVQDMDHENMFWYRQDPGLGLRLIYFSYDVKMKEKGDIPEGYSVSREKKERFSLILESASTNQTSMYLCASSSRGTRDEQYFGPGTRLTVT.

The chain carries TRBV19 and TRBJ1-4, with 10 bases fitting TRBD1. Trimming took 10 bases from V and 6 from J; bases not matched to a gene: 8. The CDR3 is 14 residues long. CDR1 and CDR2 from the germline V gene are LNHDA and SQIVND (reference sequence). The CDR3 coding sequence is TGTGCCACCTCCTTGACAGGGGGCTATGAAAAACTGTTTTTT. It encodes CATSLTGGYEKLFF.

The CDR3 here is CASSKRQGVAYEQYF. The DNA of the CDR3 is TGTGCCAGCAGCAAAAGACAGGGGGTCGCCTACGAGCAGTACTTC. V and J are TRBV21-1 and TRBJ2-7; the table names TRBD1, a call not compared with the DNA. TRBV21-1 is an annotated pseudogene. The CDR3 has 15 residues.

V and J are TRBV9 and TRBJ2-1; D might be TRBD2 (6 bases). V was shortened by 2 bases and J by 10 bases, with 10 bases between the two germline ends. This CDR3 spans 12 amino acids. The germline V gene encodes CDR1 SGDLS and CDR2 YYNGEE. CDR3 loop: CASSVTSYEQFF. DNA of the CDR3: TGTGCCAGCAGCGTTACTAGCTACGAGCAGTTCTTC.

This rearrangement joins TRBV7-3 to TRBJ2-1; possible D gene TRBD2, 6 bases. V lost 5 bases, J lost 12 bases, and 11 bases lay in between. The germline V gene encodes CDR1 SGHTA and CDR2 FQGTGA. The CDR3 runs to 11 residues. The CDR3 spells CASSPGDRQFF. CDR3 in DNA: TGTGCCAGCAGCCCGGGGGATCGGCAGTTCTTC.

This rearrangement joins TRBV2 to TRBJ2-3; 7 nucleotides agree with TRBD2. Unmatched junction bases numbered 8, after V lost 4 bases and J lost 4 bases. The CDR3 runs to 15 residues. In germline, CDR1 is SNHLY, CDR2 FYNNEI. CDR3 nucleotide sequence: TGTGCCAGCAGTGTGGGCGGGAGCGTGGCAGATACGCAGTATTTT. Translating gives CASSVGGSVADTQYF.

V gene TRBV5-4 combines with J gene TRBJ2-1, with TRBD2 matching 11 bases. CDR1 is SGHNT, CDR2 YYREEE, per germline (reference sequence). The CDR3 covers 16 residues. The ends lost 3 bases at V and 3 bases at J; junction bases unmatched: 5. Here the CDR3 reads CASSSQGTSGYNEQFF. The CDR3 DNA reads as TGTGCCAGCAGCTCGCAGGGGACTAGCGGCTACAATGAGCAGTTCTTC.

The chain carries TRBV4-1 and TRBJ2-5; TRBD1 is a possible D gene (8 bases). Trimming removed 0 bases from V and 5 bases from J, with 19 bases in between. The CDR3 runs 17 residues. CDR1 MGHRA and CDR2 YSYEKL come from the germline V gene. CDR3 DNA: TGCGCCAGCAGCCAAGATTGGGAGGGCAGGGGGCTGGAGACCCAGTACTTC. The encoded protein is CASSQDWEGRGLETQYF.

This sequence joins TRBV28 and TRBJ2-2; no clear D gene. The CDR3 consists of 14 residues. Germline CDR1 reads MDHEN; CDR2 reads SYDVKM. Deletions cut 4 bases from V and 4 bases from J, with 10 bases between. CDR3 region: CASSYNGVTGELFF. The CDR3, as DNA: TGTGCCAGCAGTTATAACGGTGTCACCGGGGAGCTGTTTTTT.

Comment on this clone: This CDR3 is also generated by other DNA sequences in the sample. The gene calls are TRBV9 and TRBJ1-2, with D possibly matching TRBD1 (5 bases). In germline, CDR1 is SGDLS, CDR2 YYNGEE. Trimming stripped 4 bases from V and 3 bases from J, with 10 bases between. This CDR3 region has 13 residues. The CDR3 region has the DNA TGTGCCAGCAGCCCTCGGGGGGACTATGGCTACACCTTC. Translation gives CASSPRGDYGYTF.

The chain has TRBV6-5 and TRBJ2-7, with D tentatively TRBD1 (7 bases). The CDR3 runs 14 residues. CDR1 MNHEY and CDR2 SVGAGI come from the germline V gene. With 6 bases removed from V and 5 bases from J, the gap between germline ends came to 17 bases. The CDR3 bases are TGTGCCAGCAGGGAGGGGCAGGGGGTCCACGAGCAGTACTTC. Translated: CASREGQGVHEQYF.

This chain connects TRBV6-5 to TRBJ2-1; 7 nucleotides align to TRBD2. Germline V lookup: CDR1 MNHEY, CDR2 SVGAGI. V lost 4 bases to trimming and J lost 6 bases; unmatched junction nucleotides: 12. This CDR3 has 16 residues. In DNA form, the CDR3 reads TGTGCCAGCAGTTCCATCACTAGCGAGGGACCCAATGAGCAGTTCTTC. Amino acids: CASSSITSEGPNEQFF.

V and J are TRBV28 and TRBJ2-7; D unclear. V lost 5 bases to trimming and J lost 10 bases, with 18 bases between them. The CDR3 loop spans 13 amino acids. Germline-derived CDR1 and CDR2 are MDHEN and SYDVKM. The DNA for the CDR3 is TGTGCCAGCAGTATAACCCGCGTCACAACTCAGTACTTC. This sequence encodes CASSITRVTTQYF.

The chain has TRBV11-2 and TRBJ1-4; 7 bases match TRBD1. V shed 5 bases and J 11 bases; nucleotides not matched to a gene: 11. The CDR3 consists of 14 residues. Germline CDR1 is SGHAT and CDR2 is FQNNGV. DNA for the CDR3: TGTGCCAGCAGCGTTACAGGGGCGGTAGTGAAACTGTTTTTT. It codes for CASSVTGAVVKLFF.

The V and J genes are TRBV10-3 and TRBJ2-5, with 11 bases aligning to TRBD2. CDR1 is ENHRY, CDR2 SYGVKD, per germline. V shed 8 bases and J 3 bases; nucleotides not matched to a gene: 2. The CDR3 loop spans 13 amino acids. The CDR3 spells CAICSGGEETQYF. The DNA of the CDR3 is TGTGCCATCTGTAGCGGGGGGGAAGAGACCCAGTACTTC.

The chain combines TRBV10-3 with TRBJ2-7; 10 bases match TRBD2. The CDR3 has 14 amino acids. The germline CDR1 and CDR2 sequences are ENHRY and SYGVKD. With 10 bases clipped from V and 5 bases from J, the junction kept 11 bases outside the gene matches. CDR3 loop: CATYASGSPHEQYF. The CDR3 nucleotides read TGTGCCACCTACGCTAGCGGGAGTCCCCACGAGCAGTACTTC.

This CDR3 reads CASGLVPWGLAGGASYNEQFF. Written as DNA, the CDR3 is TGTGCTAGTGGTTTGGTACCCTGGGGACTAGCGGGAGGTGCATCCTACAATGAGCAGTTCTTC. The V and J genes are TRBV12-5 and TRBJ2-1, with 15 positions matching TRBD2. The V gene's germline CDR1 is LGHNT and CDR2 FRNRAP. The V segment lost 0 bases and the J segment 1 base; nucleotides outside the gene matches: 10. This CDR3 is 21 amino acids long. The whole variable domain, remainder taken from reference TRBV12-5 and TRBJ2-1, is DARVTQTPRHKVTEMGQEVTMRCQPILGHNTVFWYRQTMMQGLELLAYFRNRAPLDDSGMPKDRFSAEMPDATLATLKIQPSEPRDSAVYFCASGLVPWGLAGGASYNEQFFGPGTRLTVL.

This clone was seen only once. The chain recombines TRBV7-2 with TRBJ2-3; TRBD2 aligns across 10 bases. The V segment lost 4 bases and the J segment 1 base; nucleotides outside the gene matches: 8. The CDR3 contains 17 residues. Per germline, CDR1 SGHTA and CDR2 FQGNSA. The CDR3 here is CASSYLAGVGGTDTQYF. The CDR3 DNA reads as TGTGCCAGCAGCTACCTAGCGGGAGTCGGGGGCACAGATACGCAGTATTTT.

This clone was seen once. The V and J genes are TRBV9 and TRBJ1-1; 9 bases match TRBD1. This CDR3 has 14 amino acids. The trim removed 0 bases at V and 6 bases at J, leaving 3 bases unmatched. Germline V gene lookup returns CDR1 SGDLS and CDR2 YYNGEE. The CDR3 loop reads CASSVVDRGSEAFF. The DNA of the CDR3 is TGTGCCAGCAGCGTAGTGGACAGGGGATCTGAAGCTTTCTTT.

A note on this clone: Additional DNA sequences in this sample encode the identical CDR3. V usage is TRBV5-1 and J usage is TRBJ2-2; D could derive from TRBD1 or TRBD2 (5 bases each). Germline-derived CDR1 and CDR2 are SGHRS and YFSETQ. Trimming shortened V by 6 bases and J by 2 bases, and 11 bases separated the two germline ends. The CDR3 covers 14 residues. Here the CDR3 DNA reads TGCGCCAGCACCGGGACGGCAAACACCGGGGAGCTGTTTTTT. Translation gives CASTGTANTGELFF.

The gene calls are TRBV5-1 and TRBJ2-2; D unclear. From germline, CDR1 is SGHRS and CDR2 YFSETQ. With 0 bases removed from V and 8 bases from J, the gap between germline ends came to 11 bases. The CDR3 covers 14 residues. The CDR3 is CASSLDPYGGELFF. The DNA for the CDR3 is TGCGCCAGCAGCTTGGACCCATACGGGGGGGAGCTGTTTTTT.